This T cell receptor beta chain was observed in a study of early T cells in non-severe SARS-CoV-2 infection. Attached unique molecular identifiers marked individual cDNA molecules. TCRdb redid the calling of the 5' RACE reads with MiXCR, one entry per CDR3 protein. Of some 98,000 distinct CDR3 sequences listed, approximately 9.9% are singletons. The ends were cut back, 3 bases at V and 6 bases at J, with 12 bases in the middle. Germline V gene data show CDR1 as SEHNR and CDR2 as FQNEAQ (reference sequence). CDR3 length equals 13 residues. This clonotype was detected ten times or more. The chain has TRBV7-9 and TRBJ2-7, with D possibly being TRBD1 or TRBD2 (5 bases each). The TCR originated in an adult who was a healthcare worker with PCR-confirmed SARS-CoV-2 infection or an uninfected control (not recorded which). Sequenced input: whole blood. CDR3 sequence: CASSFPRGREQYF. Here the CDR3 DNA reads TGTGCCAGCAGCTTCCCGAGGGGTCGCGAGCAGTACTTC.